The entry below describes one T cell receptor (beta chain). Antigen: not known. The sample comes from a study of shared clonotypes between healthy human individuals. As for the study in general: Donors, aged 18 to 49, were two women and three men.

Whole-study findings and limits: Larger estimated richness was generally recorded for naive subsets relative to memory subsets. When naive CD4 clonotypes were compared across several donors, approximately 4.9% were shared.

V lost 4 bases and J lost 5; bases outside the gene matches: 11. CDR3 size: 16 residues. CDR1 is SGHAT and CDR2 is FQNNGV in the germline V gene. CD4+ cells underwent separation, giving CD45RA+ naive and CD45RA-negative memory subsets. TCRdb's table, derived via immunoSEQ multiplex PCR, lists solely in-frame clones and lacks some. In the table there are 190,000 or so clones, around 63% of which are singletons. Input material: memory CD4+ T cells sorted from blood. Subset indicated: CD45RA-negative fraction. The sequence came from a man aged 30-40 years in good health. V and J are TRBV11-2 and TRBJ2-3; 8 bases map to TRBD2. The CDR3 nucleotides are TGTGCCAGCAGCTGGGGCCCAGCGGGAGTGAAAGATACGCAGTATTTT. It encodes CASSWGPAGVKDTQYF.